The rows below give T cell receptor beta chains drawn from one sample of a study of blood T cell repertoires in COVID-19. Method: immunoSEQ multiplex PCR; TCRdb's copy keeps in-frame clones and lacks some. Among over 35,000 clones, about 80% were seen once, and the ten largest hold 20% to 30%. Sequencing was done on a sample of peripheral blood. The origin of the receptors is a human donor with acute or convalescent COVID-19. The donor label of this sample is uncertain. CDR3s include the opening cysteine and the closing phenylalanine or tryptophan. A D gene is named only where the DNA matches it firmly. A clone size is listed for some rows: how often the clone was seen (once, few, many), or a class if it is expanded.

CDR3 protein: CASSLRGQGVGETQYF; CDR3 DNA: TGTGCCAGCTCACTGAGGGGACAGGGCGTGGGAGAGACCCAGTACTTC; V gene: TRBV18; J gene: TRBJ2-5; clone size: NA; D gene: TRBD1
CDR3 protein: CATSDRGGGNYGYTF; CDR3 DNA: TGTGCCACCAGTGATAGAGGGGGCGGAAACTATGGCTACACCTTC; V gene: TRBV24-1; J gene: TRBJ1-2; clone size: NA; D gene: TRBD1
CDR3 protein: CASSPGQLEGKETQYF; CDR3 DNA: TGCGCCAGCAGCCCGGGACAGTTAGAGGGAAAAGAGACCCAGTACTTC; V gene: TRBV5-1; J gene: TRBJ2-5; clone size: NA; D gene: TRBD1
CDR3 protein: CSVEDKWGGGYTF; CDR3 DNA: TGCAGCGTTGAAGATAAGTGGGGGGGTGGCTACACCTTC; V gene: TRBV29-1; J gene: TRBJ1-2; clone size: NA; D gene: NA
CDR3 protein: CASSVWDTNNYGYTF; CDR3 DNA: TGTGCCAGCAGTGTGTGGGACACAAATAACTATGGCTACACCTTC; V gene: TRBV5-4; J gene: TRBJ1-2; clone size: NA; D gene: NA
CDR3 protein: CSALPNTEAFF; CDR3 DNA: TGCAGTGCTCTCCCGAACACTGAAGCTTTCTTT; V gene: TRBV20-1; J gene: TRBJ1-1; clone size: NA; D gene: NA
CDR3 protein: CASSEDRSPYEQYF; CDR3 DNA: TGTGCCAGCAGTGAAGACAGGTCACCCTACGAGCAGTACTTC; V gene: TRBV2; J gene: TRBJ2-7; clone size: NA; D gene: NA
CDR3 protein: CASSPTKSGSSDTQYF; CDR3 DNA: TGCGCCAGCAGCCCCACTAAATCAGGGTCCTCAGATACGCAGTATTTT; V gene: TRBV5-1; J gene: TRBJ2-3; clone size: NA; D gene: NA
CDR3 protein: CASSAVRGNRVNTEAFF; CDR3 DNA: TGTGCCAGCAGTGCAGTCAGGGGGAATCGGGTGAACACTGAAGCTTTCTTT; V gene: TRBV5-6; J gene: TRBJ1-1; clone size: few; D gene: TRBD1
CDR3 protein: CASSLAVRGEGRYYNEQFF; CDR3 DNA: TGCGCCAGCAGCTTGGCCGTTAGGGGGGAGGGTAGATACTACAATGAGCAGTTCTTC; V gene: TRBV5-1; J gene: TRBJ2-1; clone size: NA; D gene: NA
CDR3 protein: CASSRTSERNTDTQYF; CDR3 DNA: TGTGCCAGCAGCCGAACTAGCGAGAGAAACACAGATACGCAGTATTTT; V gene: TRBV3-1/TRBV3-2; J gene: TRBJ2-3; clone size: NA; D gene: TRBD2
CDR3 protein: CASSWDAQGAGGYTF; CDR3 DNA: TGTGCCAGCAGCTGGGACGCACAGGGGGCAGGTGGCTACACCTTC; V gene: TRBV7-3; J gene: TRBJ1-2; clone size: NA; D gene: TRBD1
CDR3 protein: CASSPPTVIGTDTQYF; CDR3 DNA: TGTGCCAGCAGCCCCCCGACAGTTATCGGCACAGATACGCAGTATTTT; V gene: TRBV7-9; J gene: TRBJ2-3; clone size: NA; D gene: NA
CDR3 protein: CASSPQGTSGNTIYF; CDR3 DNA: TGTGCCAGCAGCCCACAGGGGACATCTGGAAACACCATATATTTT; V gene: TRBV7-6; J gene: TRBJ1-3; clone size: NA; D gene: TRBD1
CDR3 protein: CASSPRTSALTDTQYF; CDR3 DNA: TGTGCCAGCAGCCCCAGGACTAGCGCACTCACAGATACGCAGTATTTT; V gene: TRBV3-1/TRBV3-2; J gene: TRBJ2-3; clone size: NA; D gene: TRBD2
CDR3 protein: CASSQAATGTSRQETQYF; CDR3 DNA: TGCGCCAGCAGCCAAGCCGCGACGGGTACTAGTAGGCAAGAGACCCAGTACTTC; V gene: TRBV4-1; J gene: TRBJ2-5; clone size: NA; D gene: NA
CDR3 protein: CASSLGSNNQPQHF; CDR3 DNA: TGTGCCAGCAGTCTCGGGAGTAACAATCAGCCCCAGCATTTT; V gene: TRBV6-6; J gene: TRBJ1-5; clone size: once; D gene: NA
CDR3 protein: CASSLIQGNYEQYF; CDR3 DNA: TGTGCCAGCAGTTTAATCCAGGGTAACTACGAGCAGTACTTC; V gene: TRBV27; J gene: TRBJ2-7; clone size: NA; D gene: NA
CDR3 protein: CTSSETGFEQYF; CDR3 DNA: TGCACCAGCAGCGAGACAGGGTTCGAGCAGTACTTC; V gene: TRBV1; J gene: TRBJ2-7; clone size: few; D gene: NA
CDR3 protein: CASSWGTGASSGNTIYF; CDR3 DNA: TGTGCCAGCAGCTGGGGGACAGGAGCTTCCTCTGGAAACACCATATATTTT; V gene: TRBV5-6; J gene: TRBJ1-3; clone size: NA; D gene: TRBD1
CDR3 protein: CASSVSGRVPDTQYF; CDR3 DNA: TGTGCCAGCAGCGTTAGCGGGAGGGTTCCAGATACGCAGTATTTT; V gene: TRBV9; J gene: TRBJ2-3; clone size: NA; D gene: TRBD2
CDR3 protein: CASSLALDRDVEYF; CDR3 DNA: TGTGCCAGCAGCTTGGCCCTGGACAGGGACGTCGAGTACTTC; V gene: TRBV5-5; J gene: TRBJ2-7; clone size: few; D gene: TRBD1
CDR3 protein: CASSQDRPREQYF; CDR3 DNA: TGCGCCAGCAGCCAAGATCGCCCTCGGGAGCAGTACTTC; V gene: TRBV4-3; J gene: TRBJ2-7; clone size: few; D gene: NA
CDR3 protein: CASARQGSYEQYF; CDR3 DNA: TGTGCCAGCGCGCGACAGGGATCTTACGAGCAGTACTTC; V gene: TRBV5-5; J gene: TRBJ2-7; clone size: NA; D gene: TRBD1
CDR3 protein: CASSILPDRNYGYTF; CDR3 DNA: TGTGCCAGCAGTATCCTACCGGACAGGAACTATGGCTACACCTTC; V gene: TRBV6-5; J gene: TRBJ1-2; clone size: NA; D gene: TRBD1
CDR3 protein: CASSPRGQGAYEQYF; CDR3 DNA: TGTGCCAGCAGCCCTAGGGGACAGGGGGCCTACGAGCAGTACTTC; V gene: TRBV3-1/TRBV3-2; J gene: TRBJ2-7; clone size: NA; D gene: TRBD1
CDR3 protein: CASSQDRNQETQYF; CDR3 DNA: TGCGCCAGCAGCCAAGACAGGAACCAAGAGACCCAGTACTTC; V gene: TRBV4-1; J gene: TRBJ2-5; clone size: NA; D gene: NA
CDR3 protein: CAIHRESGTEAFF; CDR3 DNA: TGTGCCATCCACAGGGAGTCGGGCACTGAAGCTTTCTTT; V gene: TRBV6-6; J gene: TRBJ1-1; clone size: NA; D gene: NA
CDR3 protein: CSVGEAPVYGYTF; CDR3 DNA: TGCAGCGTTGGAGAGGCACCTGTCTATGGCTACACCTTC; V gene: TRBV29-1; J gene: TRBJ1-2; clone size: NA; D gene: NA
CDR3 protein: CASSSTSGRTDTQYF; CDR3 DNA: TGTGCCAGCAGCTCGACTAGCGGGCGCACAGATACGCAGTATTTT; V gene: TRBV7-2; J gene: TRBJ2-3; clone size: NA; D gene: TRBD2
CDR3 protein: CASSLDRGDSSYNEQFF; CDR3 DNA: TGTGCCAGCAGTTTAGATAGGGGTGATAGCTCCTACAATGAGCAGTTCTTC; V gene: TRBV27; J gene: TRBJ2-1; clone size: once; D gene: NA
CDR3 protein: CASSPEGRSTDTQYF; CDR3 DNA: TGTGCCAGCTCACCAGAGGGGAGGTCCACAGATACGCAGTATTTT; V gene: TRBV18; J gene: TRBJ2-3; clone size: NA; D gene: NA
CDR3 protein: CASSQRPLAESTDTQYF; CDR3 DNA: TGCGCCAGCAGCCAACGCCCACTAGCGGAAAGCACAGATACGCAGTATTTT; V gene: TRBV4-1; J gene: TRBJ2-3; clone size: NA; D gene: TRBD2
CDR3 protein: CASLGQNNSPLHF; CDR3 DNA: TGTGCCAGCCTTGGACAGAATAATTCACCCCTCCACTTT; V gene: TRBV6-5; J gene: TRBJ1-6; clone size: NA; D gene: NA
CDR3 protein: CASSQDHTQGYEQYF; CDR3 DNA: TGTGCCAGCAGCCAAGATCATACACAGGGGTACGAGCAGTACTTC; V gene: TRBV4-2; J gene: TRBJ2-7; clone size: NA; D gene: TRBD1
CDR3 protein: CATSGLAENTGELFF; CDR3 DNA: TGCGCCACCTCGGGACTAGCGGAGAACACCGGGGAGCTGTTTTTT; V gene: TRBV5-1; J gene: TRBJ2-2; clone size: NA; D gene: TRBD2
CDR3 protein: CASSLEVASSYNEQFF; CDR3 DNA: TGTGCCAGCAGCTTAGAAGTCGCGAGCTCCTACAATGAGCAGTTCTTC; V gene: TRBV7-6; J gene: TRBJ2-1; clone size: NA; D gene: NA
CDR3 protein: CASSQHPTGSDQPQHF; CDR3 DNA: TGTGCCAGCAGCCAACACCCGACAGGGTCAGATCAGCCCCAGCATTTT; V gene: TRBV3-1/TRBV3-2; J gene: TRBJ1-5; clone size: NA; D gene: TRBD1
CDR3 protein: CASSLSPVRVAFF; CDR3 DNA: TGTGCCAGCAGTTTATCCCCTGTGCGGGTAGCTTTCTTT; V gene: TRBV27; J gene: TRBJ1-1; clone size: NA; D gene: NA
CDR3 protein: CASSPLANTQYF; CDR3 DNA: TGTGCCAGCAGCCCACTAGCAAATACGCAGTATTTT; V gene: TRBV7-2; J gene: TRBJ2-3; clone size: NA; D gene: NA